This record concerns one TCR beta chain sequence. Original processing methods: Reference gene primer amplification yielded estimated nucleated cell counts. Data came from immunoSEQ multiplex PCR; TCRdb stores just in-frame clones and leaves some out. V and J calls and clone size come straight from that table; D and trimming were deduced from the DNA. The repertoire holds 20,000 to 30,000 clones, with over 75% as singletons. The sample originates from a study of blood T cell repertoires in COVID-19. Overall study: The origin of the acute and convalescent COVID-19 samples was the United States, Italy and Spain. PBMCs, B-cell-depleted T cells, or T cells provided the cDNA or gDNA that made up the material.

CDR1 is SEHNR and CDR2 is FQNEAQ in the germline V gene (reference sequence). With 5 bases removed from V and 5 bases from J, the gap between germline ends came to 17 bases. The length of the CDR3 is 15 residues. The V call is TRBV7-9, the J call TRBJ2-3, with a possible D match to TRBD2 (6 bases). The sequencing input was peripheral blood. This TCR was sampled from a woman older than 75 with acute or convalescent COVID-19. The CDR3: CASSPTGTAKDTQYF. CDR3 in DNA: TGTGCCAGCAGCCCCACCGGGACTGCCAAAGATACGCAGTATTTT.